These 19 T cell receptor beta chains share one sample of origin, sequenced in a study of technical replicates of blood from a few donors. Assay used: immunoSEQ multiplex PCR; TCRdb lists only in-frame clones, some missing. The sample records more than 70,000 clones, just over 90% being singletons. The sample consisted of T cells isolated from PBMCs. These receptors came from a human donor in good health.

This chain connects TRBV28 to TRBJ1-2, with TRBD1 as a possible D gene (6 bases). V was pared by 3 bases and J by 4 bases, with 15 bases between. The germline V gene has CDR1 MDHEN and CDR2 SYDVKM. The CDR3 has 15 amino acids. The CDR3 coding sequence is TGTGCCAGCAGTTTTATGAGCACAGGGCGCTATGGCTACACCTTC. Protein product: CASSFMSTGRYGYTF.

The chain joins TRBV28 to TRBJ1-1; D is possibly TRBD1 (5 bases). CDR1 is MDHEN, CDR2 SYDVKM, per germline. The V and J ends lost 4 bases and 0 bases respectively, with 18 bases between them. CDR3 length: 17 amino acids. The DNA for the CDR3 is TGTGCCAGCAGTTCACCGGGACTTTTTGATATGAACACTGAAGCTTTCTTT. Translating gives CASSSPGLFDMNTEAFF.

The chain uses TRBV7-9 and TRBJ2-7; 8 bases match TRBD2. This CDR3 has 16 amino acids. Germline V CDR1 and CDR2: SEHNR, FQNEAQ (reference sequence). Unmatched junction bases numbered 8, after V lost 4 bases and J lost 0 bases. The CDR3 DNA reads as TGTGCCAGCAGCTCCCGGGGGGGGCGGGACTCCTACGAGCAGTACTTC. Residues: CASSSRGGRDSYEQYF.

In this sample, this clone turned up a few times. The rearrangement links TRBV6-4 to TRBJ2-6, with D possibly matching TRBD2 (6 bases). This CDR3 has 16 amino acids. The germline CDR1 and CDR2 sequences are MRHNA and SNTAGT. V gave up 0 bases and J gave up 3 bases, with 9 bases separating them. The CDR3 DNA follows: TGTGCCAGCAGTGACTCCGGAGGGCTTGGGGCCAACGTCCTGACTTTC. This encodes CASSDSGGLGANVLTF.

This clone was observed a few times. The chain is built from TRBV30 and TRBJ1-1, with D perhaps TRBD1 (6 bases). Per germline, CDR1 GTSNPN and CDR2 SVGIG (reference sequence). The germline V and J ends were trimmed by 0 bases and 5 bases, with 7 bases remaining between them. The CDR3 totals 12 residues. The CDR3 DNA reads TGTGCCTGGAGTGTAGGGGGTACTGAAGCTTTCTTT. This sequence encodes CAWSVGGTEAFF.

J is TRBJ2-7 and V is TRBV28; D is possibly TRBD2 (5 bases). Germline V gene lookup returns CDR1 MDHEN and CDR2 SYDVKM. V shed 5 bases and J shed 3 bases, with 11 bases lying between them. The CDR3 loop spans 13 amino acids. This CDR3 is CASSPPRDYEQYF. CDR3 bases: TGTGCCAGCAGTCCCCCCCGGGACTACGAGCAGTACTTC.

This chain connects TRBV7-9 to TRBJ2-1, with a tentative D call TRBD2 (6 bases). The CDR3 spans 12 residues. V lost 2 bases and J lost 7, with 6 bases in between. CDR1 is SEHNR and CDR2 is FQNEAQ in the germline V gene (reference sequence). The CDR3 nucleotides read TGTGCCAGCAGCTTAAGCGGGAATGAGCAGTTCTTC. Its protein is CASSLSGNEQFF.

V usage is TRBV15 and J usage is TRBJ1-2, with TRBD1 matching over 8 bases. Germline CDR1 and CDR2: LNHNV and YYDKDF (reference sequence). The CDR3 runs to 15 residues. The V and J ends lost 1 base and 4 bases, in that order; junction bases with no gene match: 5. The CDR3 reads CATSRAGGAGYGYTF. CDR3 nucleotides: TGTGCCACCAGCAGAGCAGGGGGCGCCGGCTATGGCTACACCTTC. Together with reference TRBV15 and TRBJ1-2, the CDR3 gives the full variable domain: DAMVIQNPRYQVTQFGKPVTLSCSQTLNHNVMYWYQQKSSQAPKLLFHYYDKDFNNEADTPDNFQSRRPNTSFCFLDIRSPGLGDTAMYLCATSRAGGAGYGYTFGSGTRLTVV.

The rearrangement uses TRBV29-1 and TRBJ2-2; 7 bases match TRBD2. Germline CDR1 reads SQVTM; CDR2 reads ANQGSEA. The CDR3 is 16 amino acids. J lost 5 bases, V lost 1 base, and 10 bases had no gene match. In DNA, the CDR3 is TGCAGCGTTGAAGGCGGCGCGGGAGCAGGGACCGGGGAGCTGTTTTTT. As protein: CSVEGGAGAGTGELFF.

J is TRBJ2-2 and V is TRBV5-1, with 7 bases that match TRBD1. Germline CDR1 and CDR2: SGHRS and YFSETQ. V shed 0 bases, J shed 6 bases, and the junction held 8 bases outside the gene matches. This CDR3 comprises 16 residues. The CDR3 region has the DNA TGCGCCAGCAGCTTGGCGGTTGACAGGGCCCCCGGGGAGCTGTTTTTT. Its translation: CASSLAVDRAPGELFF.

V gene TRBV6-1 combines with J gene TRBJ1-1; D is perhaps TRBD1 (6 bases). CDR1 and CDR2 (germline): MNHNS, SASEGT. The CDR3 length is 13 residues. Trimming stripped 2 bases from V and 8 bases from J, with 12 bases between. The CDR3 region has the DNA TGTGCCAGCAGTGAAACAGGGATCATGGAAGCTTTCTTT. Protein: CASSETGIMEAFF.

The chain carries TRBV14 and TRBJ2-5; D perhaps matches TRBD1 (5 bases). From germline, CDR1 is SGHDN and CDR2 FVKESK. The CDR3 has 17 residues. Trimming left V 5 bases short and J 0 bases short, with 19 bases between. CDR3 region: CASSLESGQPYQETQYF. The CDR3, as DNA: TGTGCCAGCAGCTTAGAATCAGGACAACCCTACCAAGAGACCCAGTACTTC.

V is TRBV5-6 and J is TRBJ2-7; the D gene is possibly TRBD2 (7 bases). The CDR3 extends over 15 amino acids. Germline V gene sequence: CDR1 SGHDT, CDR2 YYEEEE. Trimming took off 5 bases at V and 2 bases at J, with 17 bases between the two ends. The chain's CDR3 is CASRKRGGLPYEQYF. CDR3 bases: TGTGCCAGCAGAAAAAGGGGGGGTCTTCCCTACGAGCAGTACTTC.

In its sample, this clone was seen a few times. The chain couples TRBV30 to TRBJ1-5, with D maybe TRBD1 (6 bases). The CDR3 has 13 amino acids. Trimming removed 3 bases from V and 0 bases from J, with 6 bases in between. From germline, CDR1 is GTSNPN and CDR2 SVGIG (reference sequence). CDR3 coding DNA: TGTGCCTGGAGGACAGGTAGCAATCAGCCCCAGCATTTT. Protein: CAWRTGSNQPQHF.

The chain uses TRBV11-3 and TRBJ1-1, with 8 bases fitting TRBD1. The CDR3 has 14 amino acids. CDR1 and CDR2 from the germline V gene are SGHNT and YENEEA. The trim removed 5 bases at V and 1 base at J, leaving 3 bases unmatched. The chain's CDR3 is CASSGQGTNTEAFF. The DNA of the CDR3 is TGTGCCAGCAGCGGACAGGGTACGAACACTGAAGCTTTCTTT.

This clone was seen a single time. The chain employs TRBV4-1 and TRBJ2-1; D is perhaps TRBD1 (6 bases). The CDR3 totals 15 residues. V dropped 7 bases and J dropped 8 bases, with 21 bases sitting between them. Germline CDR1 and CDR2: MGHRA and YSYEKL. CDR3 in DNA: TGCGCCAGCACAGAAACAGGGTTAGGTTTAGATGAGCAGTTCTTC. This sequence encodes CASTETGLGLDEQFF.

DNA of the CDR3: TGTGCCAGCGACCGGGACAGGGGCTACGAGCAGTACTTC. This encodes CASDRDRGYEQYF. V is TRBV5-5 and J is TRBJ2-7; the match to TRBD1 covers 10 bases. Germline V gene lookup returns CDR1 SGHKS and CDR2 YYEKEE (reference sequence). The CDR3 length is 13 residues. With V trimmed by 7 bases and J by 3 bases, 4 bases remained unmatched. The full variable domain, with the rest looked up from reference TRBV5-5 and TRBJ2-7, is DAGVTQSPTHLIKTRGQQVTLRCSPISGHKSVSWYQQVLGQGPQFIFQYYEKEERGRGNFPDRFSARQFPNYSSELNVNALLLGDSALYLCASDRDRGYEQYFGPGTRLTVT.

V and J are TRBV27 and TRBJ2-3; TRBD2 matches at 9 bases. Germline-derived CDR1 and CDR2 are MNHEY and SMNVEV (reference sequence). The CDR3 totals 16 residues. V was pared by 5 bases and J by 4 bases, with 10 bases of the junction left unmatched. CDR3 nucleotide sequence: TGTGCCAGCAGTCCCTATAGCGGGAGAGGCCCAGATACGCAGTATTTT. Its protein product is CASSPYSGRGPDTQYF.

This chain uses TRBV10-3 with TRBJ2-7, with D uncertain. CDR1 is ENHRY and CDR2 is SYGVKD in the germline V gene. This CDR3 has 15 residues. V was clipped by 1 base and J by 0 bases, with 10 bases between them. CDR3 DNA sequence: TGTGCCATCAGTGAGTATTTTATATCCTCCTACGAGCAGTACTTC. Translating it yields CAISEYFISSYEQYF.